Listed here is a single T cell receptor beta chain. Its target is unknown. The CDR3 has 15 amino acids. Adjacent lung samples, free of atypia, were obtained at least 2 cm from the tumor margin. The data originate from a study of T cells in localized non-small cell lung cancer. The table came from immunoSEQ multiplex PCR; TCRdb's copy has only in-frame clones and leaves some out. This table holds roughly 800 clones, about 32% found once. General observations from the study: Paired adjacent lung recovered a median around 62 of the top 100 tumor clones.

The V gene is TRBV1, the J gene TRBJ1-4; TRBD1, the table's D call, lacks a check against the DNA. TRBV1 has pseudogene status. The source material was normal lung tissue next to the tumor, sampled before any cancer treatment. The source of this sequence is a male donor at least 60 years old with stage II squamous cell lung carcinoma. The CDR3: CASSQDPGQGEKLFF. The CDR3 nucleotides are TGCGCCAGCAGCCAAGACCCGGGACAGGGTGAAAAACTGTTTTTT.